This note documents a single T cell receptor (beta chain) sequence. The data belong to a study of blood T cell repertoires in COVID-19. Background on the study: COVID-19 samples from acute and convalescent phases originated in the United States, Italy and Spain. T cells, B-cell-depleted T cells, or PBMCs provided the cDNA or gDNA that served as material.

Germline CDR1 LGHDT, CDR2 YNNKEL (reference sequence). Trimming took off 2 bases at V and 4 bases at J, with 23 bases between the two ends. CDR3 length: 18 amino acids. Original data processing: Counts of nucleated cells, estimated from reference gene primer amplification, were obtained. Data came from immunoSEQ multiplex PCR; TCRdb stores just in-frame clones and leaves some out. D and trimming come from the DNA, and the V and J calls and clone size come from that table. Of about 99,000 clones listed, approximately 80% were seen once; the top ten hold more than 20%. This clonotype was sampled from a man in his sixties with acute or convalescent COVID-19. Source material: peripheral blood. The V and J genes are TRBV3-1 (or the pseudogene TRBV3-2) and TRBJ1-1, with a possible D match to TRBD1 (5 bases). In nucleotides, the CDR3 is TGTGCCAGCAGCCAATTCTTTTGGGGAGTCCAGGGAGGCACTGAAGCTTTCTTT. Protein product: CASSQFFWGVQGGTEAFF.